Each of the 2 T cell receptor beta chains below was sequenced from the same sample in a study of blood T cell repertoires in COVID-19. Clones were read by immunoSEQ multiplex PCR, and TCRdb kept only the in-frame ones, dropping some. The sample yields about 240,000 clones, 80% to 90% seen once. The specimen sequenced was PBMCs or T cells enriched from blood (not recorded which). The receptors here all came from a woman in her 30s with acute COVID-19.

This chain links TRBV6-1 with TRBJ2-7; D unclear. Germline V CDR1 and CDR2: MNHNS, SASEGT. V shed 3 bases and J shed 4 bases, with 16 bases lying between them. The CDR3 runs to 15 residues. CDR3 DNA sequence: TGTGCCAGCAGTGAGTTGGGCCTTACCTTGTACGAGCAGTACTTC. Translation: CASSELGLTLYEQYF.

The chain recombines TRBV12-3 or TRBV12-4 with TRBJ1-6; TRBD1 matches at 8 bases. V shed 8 bases and J 7 bases; nucleotides not matched to a gene: 4. The CDR3 sequence is 13 residues long. Here the CDR3 reads CASRRGRNSPLHF. In nucleotides, the CDR3 is TGTGCCAGCCGCAGGGGGCGGAATTCACCCCTCCACTTT.